This T cell receptor (beta chain) stems from a study of response to subunit inactivated influenza vaccine. This clonotype was found a few times. Per germline, CDR1 MNHEY and CDR2 SVGEGT. Unmatched junction bases numbered 10, after V lost 5 bases and J lost 6 bases. The CDR3 totals 15 residues. A single record per CDR3 protein comes from TCRdb applying MiXCR to the RT-PCR reads. In the table there are around 570,000 distinct CDR3 sequences, around 11% of which are singletons. The same specimen was also included in a second study, on T cells expressing NK-cell markers. That work states: For TCR beta, cDNA was produced by 5'RACE template switching with UMIs.

The J gene is TRBJ1-5, the V gene TRBV6-2 or TRBV6-3; 7 bases match TRBD1. This TCR was sampled from a man aged 45 to 65 who received an inactivated influenza vaccine. The specimen was PBMCs from blood, collected on the day of vaccination. In DNA, the CDR3 is TGTGCCAGCAGTCCGCTCAGGAAGGGGGCTCAGCCCCAGCATTTT. Translating gives CASSPLRKGAQPQHF.